The 9 T cell receptor beta chains listed next were all sequenced from one sample in a study of T cells of healthy individuals. Using its own MiXCR run on the 5' RACE reads, TCRdb lists one record per CDR3 protein. Of nearly 100,000 distinct CDR3 sequences in the sample, 15% to 20% were seen once. The origin of the receptors is a human donor in good health.

The chain links TRBV5-1 to TRBJ2-2; no clear D. Germline-derived CDR1 and CDR2 are SGHRS and YFSETQ. V gave up 0 bases and J gave up 4 bases, with 16 bases separating them. This CDR3 contains 17 residues. CDR3 in amino acids: CASSLDPALGSTGELFF. The CDR3 nucleotides are TGCGCCAGCAGCTTGGACCCAGCATTGGGAAGCACCGGGGAGCTGTTTTTT.

This clonotype was seen at least ten times. The chain has TRBV5-1 and TRBJ2-2; either TRBD1 or TRBD2 may supply D (7 bases each). Trimming pared 0 bases from V and 4 bases from J, leaving 13 bases between. This CDR3 is built from 16 residues. Germline V gene sequence: CDR1 SGHRS, CDR2 YFSETQ. The CDR3 reads CASSLDRGGGTGELFF. The DNA for the CDR3 is TGCGCCAGCAGCTTGGACAGGGGAGGGGGCACCGGGGAGCTGTTTTTT.

The CDR3 reads CASSSSRDFEEKLFF. In DNA, the CDR3 is TGTGCCAGCAGTTCCTCCCGGGACTTCGAAGAAAAACTGTTTTTT. The chain combines TRBV7-9 with TRBJ1-4; tentatively, D is TRBD1 (5 bases). Germline CDR1 SEHNR, CDR2 FQNEAQ (reference sequence). V was pared by 6 bases and J by 8 bases, with 19 bases between. There are 15 residues in the CDR3.

This clonotype was found a few times. The chain has TRBV7-2 and TRBJ2-1; 9 bases line up with TRBD1. The J segment lost 0 bases and the V segment lost 6 bases, leaving 12 bases of the junction unmatched. CDR3 size: 18 residues. Germline V gene data show CDR1 as SGHTA and CDR2 as FQGNSA. The CDR3 sequence: CASREGTGSAPSYNEQFF. The CDR3 DNA sequence: TGTGCCAGCAGAGAGGGGACAGGGTCGGCTCCCTCCTACAATGAGCAGTTCTTC.

This clonotype was counted a few times. The chain is built from TRBV19 and TRBJ1-4, with a possible D match to TRBD1 (5 bases). CDR1 and CDR2 (germline): LNHDA, SQIVND (reference sequence). This CDR3 has 16 residues. V gave up 4 bases and J gave up 8 bases, with 20 bases separating them. This CDR3 is CASSRTRDRGREKLFF. The CDR3 DNA sequence: TGTGCCAGTAGTAGGACAAGGGATCGGGGACGGGAAAAACTGTTTTTT.

This clonotype was detected a few times. This chain joins TRBV28 and TRBJ2-2; D is perhaps TRBD2 (5 bases). The CDR3 has 13 residues. V dropped 6 bases and J dropped 4 bases, with 9 bases sitting between them. Germline V gives CDR1 MDHEN, CDR2 SYDVKM. Here the CDR3 reads CASSLTSTGELFF. As DNA, the CDR3 is TGTGCCAGCAGCCTAACTAGCACCGGGGAGCTGTTTTTT. Using reference TRBV28 and TRBJ2-2 for the parts outside the CDR3, the full variable domain is DVKVTQSSRYLVKRTGEKVFLECVQDMDHENMFWYRQDPGLGLRLIYFSYDVKMKEKGDIPEGYSVSREKKERFSLILESASTNQTSMYLCASSLTSTGELFFGEGSRLTVL.

A few counts support this clonotype. The V and J genes are TRBV5-1 and TRBJ2-1, with TRBD2 identical over 9 bases. Losses at the gene ends were 0 bases for V and 8 bases for J; bases not matched to a gene: 9. The length of the CDR3 is 16 residues. CDR1 and CDR2 (germline): SGHRS, YFSETQ. The CDR3 DNA follows: TGCGCCAGCAGCTTGGCACGGCTAGCGGGACACCATGAGCAGTTCTTC. Its protein is CASSLARLAGHHEQFF.

For this clonotype: A junction boundary mismatches the germline segment, possibly from a read error. The chain couples TRBV4-3 to TRBJ2-6, with a possible D match to TRBD2 (6 bases). CDR1 is LGHNA and CDR2 is YSLEER in the germline V gene. The CDR3 length is 16 residues. The CDR3 region is CASSPFSGTGAIVLTF. The CDR3 bases are TGCGCCAGCAGCCCTTTCTCAGGGACTGGGGCCATCGTCCTGACTTTC.

V is TRBV7-2 and J is TRBJ1-4; 7 positions match TRBD1. The CDR3 covers 16 residues. Germline CDR1 is SGHTA and CDR2 is FQGNSA. V lost 5 bases, J lost 7 bases, and 13 bases stayed unmatched. CDR3 DNA sequence: TGTGCCAGCAGCCCTGACAGGGCGAGCAAAGGTGAAAAACTGTTTTTT. Translated: CASSPDRASKGEKLFF.